The 32 T cell receptor beta chains presented below share a single source sample, sequenced in a study of CD8 T cells in ankylosing spondylitis (dated by TCRdb to 2017 to 2019). Study-wide findings and limitations: Blood from ankylosing spondylitis patients appeared to be characterized by a TCR beta motif composed of 7 to 9 highly homologous amino acid variants.

The library was built by means of 5' RACE. The sequencer listed for this sample is Illumina HiSeq 2500. In TCRdb, the public reads were trimmed at Q25 with fastp and aligned with MiXCR, with productive beta chains retained. Each record represents a unique CDR3 protein, reported with the most common genes and DNA among its rows. The sample contains approximately 300,000 distinct CDR3 sequences, less than 10% of them found a single time. The ten largest clones represent 13% to 15% of the sample. Their cognate antigens are unknown. Input material: blood, either unsorted or a sorted T cell fraction (not recorded which). These receptors came from a male donor with ankylosing spondylitis.

This clonotype was counted only a few times. The gene calls are TRBV2 and TRBJ2-4, with TRBD1 matching 7 bases. V gave up 8 bases and J gave up 11 bases; unmatched junction bases: 15. Germline CDR1 is SNHLY and CDR2 is FYNNEI. CDR3 length: 14 amino acids. This CDR3 reads CASLRDRDSRVQYF. CDR3 DNA sequence: TGTGCCAGCCTCCGGGACAGAGATTCTCGGGTTCAGTACTTC.

This clonotype has at least ten counts. The chain has TRBV20-1 and TRBJ2-3; 16 nucleotides align to TRBD2. After removal of 6 bases from V and 0 bases from J, the junction contained 3 bases not matched to a gene. Germline values: CDR1 DFQATT, CDR2 SNEGSKA (reference sequence). CDR3 size: 16 residues. The CDR3 protein is CSAGTSGRVSTDTQYF. Written as DNA, the CDR3 is TGCAGTGCCGGGACTAGCGGGAGGGTTAGCACAGATACGCAGTATTTT.

This clonotype was picked up a small number of times. A much larger clone differs by one base, so this may be a read error. This chain joins TRBV3-1 and TRBJ1-1; D uncertain. The CDR3 sequence is 13 residues long. Trimming took 5 bases from V and 1 from J, leaving 8 bases between them. Germline values: CDR1 LGHDT, CDR2 YNNKEL (reference sequence). The CDR3 DNA follows: TGTGCCAGCAGCTCAACAGAGAACACTGAAGCTTTCTTT. Translated: CASSSTENTEAFF.

This sequence joins TRBV7-2 and TRBJ2-5, with D perhaps being TRBD1 or TRBD2 (5 bases each). The CDR3 has 15 residues. CDR1 is SGHTA, CDR2 FQGNSA, per germline. The V and J ends lost 5 bases and 1 base respectively, with 14 bases between them. The CDR3 bases are TGTGCCAGCAGCCGGGACGGGAAGATCCAAGAGACCCAGTACTTC. It specifies CASSRDGKIQETQYF. The whole variable domain, remainder taken from reference TRBV7-2 and TRBJ2-5, is GAGVSQSPSNKVTEKGKDVELRCDPISGHTALYWYRQSLGQGLEFLIYFQGNSAPDKSGLPSDRFSAERTGGSVSTLTIQRTQQEDSAVYLCASSRDGKIQETQYFGPGTRLLVL.

V and J are TRBV4-3 and TRBJ1-5; D not resolved. The CDR3 has 16 residues. Germline V CDR1 and CDR2: LGHNA, YSLEER. The ends were cut back, 0 bases at V and 0 bases at J, with 9 bases in the middle. In DNA form, the CDR3 reads TGCGCCAGCAGCCAAGAGTTGGGGTATAGCAATCAGCCCCAGCATTTT. It is translated as CASSQELGYSNQPQHF.

In this sample, this clonotype turned up a few times. V gene TRBV3-1 combines with J gene TRBJ2-1; possibly TRBD1 or TRBD2 for D (5 bases each). This CDR3 spans 16 amino acids. Germline V gene sequence: CDR1 LGHDT, CDR2 YNNKEL (reference sequence). Trimming left V 2 bases short and J 7 bases short, with 18 bases between. CDR3 sequence (DNA): TGTGCCAGCAGCCAAACGCCGGGACCGGCATCTAATGAGCAGTTCTTC. This translates into CASSQTPGPASNEQFF.

This clonotype was detected only a few times. V and J are TRBV6-1 and TRBJ2-3; D is ambiguous. This CDR3 is 12 amino acids long. Trimming left V 7 bases short and J 6 bases short, with 11 bases between. Germline CDR1 and CDR2: MNHNS and SASEGT. The CDR3 DNA sequence: TGTGCCAGCACCCTCCCAGAGGATACGCAGTATTTT. Protein sequence: CASTLPEDTQYF.

This clonotype showed up just a few times. V and J are TRBV4-2 and TRBJ2-1, with TRBD1 matching 7 bases. Germline CDR1 and CDR2: LGHNA and YNFKEQ. With V trimmed by 0 bases and J by 5 bases, 13 bases remained unmatched. The CDR3 loop spans 18 amino acids. The CDR3 sequence is CASSQDPGGAAYHNEQFF. In DNA, the CDR3 is TGTGCCAGCAGCCAAGACCCAGGGGGAGCGGCATATCACAATGAGCAGTTCTTC.

V and J are TRBV5-1 and TRBJ1-2; TRBD1 agrees at 7 bases. The CDR3 extends over 15 amino acids. Germline V gene sequence: CDR1 SGHRS, CDR2 YFSETQ. With 0 bases clipped from V and 4 bases from J, the junction kept 6 bases outside the gene matches. The CDR3 loop is CASSLATGDFYGYTF. The CDR3 DNA sequence: TGCGCCAGCAGCTTGGCCACAGGGGATTTCTATGGCTACACCTTC.

This clonotype was seen a few times. The genes are TRBV30 and TRBJ1-1; D perhaps matches TRBD1 (6 bases). The V and J ends lost 2 bases and 4 bases respectively, with 14 bases between them. Germline assignment: CDR1 GTSNPN and CDR2 SVGIG (reference sequence). The CDR3 covers 14 residues. The CDR3 DNA is TGTGCCTGGAGTATATCCGCAGGGGCCACTGAAGCTTTCTTT. Translated, it gives CAWSISAGATEAFF.

This clonotype was counted a few times. The chain uses TRBV20-1 and TRBJ1-6; D gene uncertain. V lost 0 bases and J lost 10, with 16 bases in between. The V gene's germline CDR1 is DFQATT and CDR2 SNEGSKA (reference sequence). CDR3 length equals 15 residues. The CDR3 coding sequence is TGCAGTGCTAGAGACGTACAAGGGCTTTGGTCACCCCTCCACTTT. Protein sequence: CSARDVQGLWSPLHF.

This clonotype was detected only a few times. The chain couples TRBV7-2 to TRBJ1-1, with D unclear. The CDR3 length is 14 residues. Germline V gene sequence: CDR1 SGHTA, CDR2 FQGNSA. V lost 5 bases and J 0 bases, leaving 10 bases between the germline ends. CDR3 in DNA: TGTGCCAGCAGCAGTAACCCAATGAACACTGAAGCTTTCTTT. Residues: CASSSNPMNTEAFF.

Only a few counts were recorded for this clonotype. The genes are TRBV20-1 and TRBJ1-1; D unclear. V was trimmed by 1 base and J by 1 base, leaving 4 bases between them. In germline, CDR1 is DFQATT, CDR2 SNEGSKA (reference sequence). There are 12 residues in the CDR3. This chain's CDR3 is CSARVQNTEAFF. The CDR3, as DNA: TGCAGTGCTAGAGTACAGAACACTGAAGCTTTCTTT.

The table lists this clonotype with a few counts. This chain links TRBV9 with TRBJ2-2; no clear D. Germline V gene sequence: CDR1 SGDLS, CDR2 YYNGEE. The CDR3 length is 14 residues. V shed 0 bases and J shed 3 bases, with 6 bases lying between them. DNA of the CDR3: TGTGCCAGCAGCGTAGAGATCGACACCGGGGAGCTGTTTTTT. Translating it yields CASSVEIDTGELFF. The whole variable domain, remainder taken from reference TRBV9 and TRBJ2-2, is DSGVTQTPKHLITATGQRVTLRCSPRSGDLSVYWYQQSLDQGLQFLIQYYNGEERAKGNILERFSAQQFPDLHSELNLSSLELGDSALYFCASSVEIDTGELFFGEGSRLTVL.

This sequence joins TRBV5-1 and TRBJ2-5; D gene ambiguous. CDR3 size: 13 residues. Trimming pared 0 bases from V and 5 bases from J, leaving 8 bases between. Germline loops: CDR1 SGHRS, CDR2 YFSETQ. The CDR3 spells CASSLAVLETQYF. In DNA, the CDR3 is TGCGCCAGCAGCTTGGCTGTACTCGAGACCCAGTACTTC.

This clonotype came up many times. This chain uses TRBV4-2 with TRBJ2-7; TRBD2 matches 11 bases. Losses at the gene ends were 2 bases for V and 2 bases for J; bases not matched to a gene: 5. Germline-derived CDR1 and CDR2 are LGHNA and YNFKEQ. The CDR3 contains 16 residues. The CDR3 DNA is TGTGCCAGCAGCCAACTACTAGCGGGAGTCCCCTACGAGCAGTACTTC. Residues: CASSQLLAGVPYEQYF.

This clonotype was found a few times. The chain joins TRBV10-3 to TRBJ2-2; possible D gene TRBD2, 5 bases. The CDR3 contains 13 residues. CDR1 is ENHRY and CDR2 is SYGVKD in the germline V gene. Trimming removed 7 bases from V and 3 bases from J, with 9 bases in between. CDR3 protein: CAITGSDTGELFF. Written as DNA, the CDR3 is TGTGCCATCACTGGGAGTGACACCGGGGAGCTGTTTTTT.

This clonotype occurred a few times. This sequence joins TRBV12-3 or TRBV12-4 and TRBJ2-5; unclear D gene. This CDR3 comprises 14 residues. Deletions cut 3 bases from V and 3 bases from J, with 11 bases between. The CDR3 reads CASSFLEGKETQYF. DNA for the CDR3: TGTGCCAGCAGTTTTTTAGAAGGGAAAGAGACCCAGTACTTC.

A word on this clonotype: A much larger clone differs by one base, so this may be a read error. The rearrangement uses TRBV5-1 and TRBJ2-1; 14 nucleotides align to TRBD2. Germline CDR1 SGHRS, CDR2 YFSETQ. The CDR3 totals 19 residues. CDR3: CASTSRLAGGSGSYNEQIF. CDR3 bases: TGCGCCAGCACCTCTCGACTAGCGGGAGGGTCGGGATCCTACAATGAGCAGATCTTC.

V gene TRBV28 combines with J gene TRBJ2-1; the D is unclear. The germline V gene has CDR1 MDHEN and CDR2 SYDVKM. Trimming stripped 7 bases from V and 0 bases from J, with 7 bases between. This CDR3 has 13 residues. CDR3 in amino acids: CASNVRSYNEQFF. CDR3 DNA sequence: TGTGCCAGCAATGTTCGCTCCTACAATGAGCAGTTCTTC.

This clonotype was recorded at least ten times. The rearrangement uses TRBV20-1 and TRBJ1-5; D remains ambiguous. This CDR3 is built from 15 residues. The V gene's germline CDR1 is DFQATT and CDR2 SNEGSKA (reference sequence). Trimming left V 0 bases short and J 0 bases short, with 9 bases between. CDR3 loop: CSARDSPYSNQPQHF. The CDR3 nucleotides read TGCAGTGCTAGAGATTCACCTTATAGCAATCAGCCCCAGCATTTT.

This chain uses TRBV30 with TRBJ2-2; D remains ambiguous. CDR3 size: 12 residues. Germline lookup yields CDR1 GTSNPN and CDR2 SVGIG (reference sequence). Trimming took off 3 bases at V and 8 bases at J, with 10 bases between the two ends. As DNA, the CDR3 is TGTGCCTGGAGCCCTTTGCCGGGGGAGCTGTTTTTT. Translated, it gives CAWSPLPGELFF.

This clonotype was recorded at least ten times. The chain combines TRBV29-1 with TRBJ2-3; D ambiguous. V was trimmed by 0 bases and J by 13 bases, leaving 14 bases between them. CDR3 length: 12 amino acids. The germline V gene encodes CDR1 SQVTM and CDR2 ANQGSEA. The CDR3 protein is CSVEDPPASEYF. CDR3 bases: TGCAGCGTTGAAGACCCCCCGGCATCCGAGTATTTT.

This clonotype has just a few counts. This sequence joins TRBV5-1 and TRBJ1-1; TRBD1 might be the D (6 bases). V was trimmed by 3 bases and J by 3 bases, leaving 12 bases between them. Germline-derived CDR1 and CDR2 are SGHRS and YFSETQ. This CDR3 region has 14 residues. The CDR3 bases are TGCGCCAGCAGCTCCATCGGACAGTACACTGAAGCTTTCTTT. Protein sequence: CASSSIGQYTEAFF.

This clonotype was seen more than once but under ten times. The gene calls are TRBV5-1 and TRBJ2-3; no reliable D call. Germline CDR1 and CDR2: SGHRS and YFSETQ. V gave up 0 bases and J gave up 3 bases, with 14 bases separating them. The CDR3 has 16 amino acids. CDR3: CASSLDGAPTTDTQYF. Written as DNA, the CDR3 is TGCGCCAGCAGCTTGGATGGCGCTCCCACAACAGATACGCAGTATTTT.

As concerns this clonotype: One junction end does not reproduce the germline sequence, and a read error may be involved. This chain connects TRBV20-1 to TRBJ2-1; D remains ambiguous. Germline CDR1 is DFQATT and CDR2 is SNEGSKA (reference sequence). The CDR3 totals 15 residues. The CDR3 reads CCAATPLGPIHEQFF. CDR3 bases: TGCTGTGCTGCGACCCCGCTAGGCCCCATACATGAGCAGTTCTTC.

The chain is built from TRBV27 and TRBJ2-7, with D possibly being TRBD1 (6 bases). Trimming took off 2 bases at V and 4 bases at J, with 15 bases between the two ends. CDR1 is MNHEY, CDR2 SMNVEV, per germline (reference sequence). The CDR3 is 15 amino acids. CDR3 loop: CASSLHYGGLYEQYF. CDR3 nucleotide sequence: TGTGCCAGCAGTTTACATTATGGGGGCCTTTACGAGCAGTACTTC.

This clonotype was seen only a few times. This rearrangement joins TRBV5-1 to TRBJ2-3; a weak D match, TRBD2 (6 bases). The germline V and J ends were trimmed by 0 bases and 7 bases, with 12 bases remaining between them. CDR1 and CDR2 from the germline V gene are SGHRS and YFSETQ. CDR3 length: 14 amino acids. The CDR3 region has the DNA TGCGCCAGCAGCTTGGCGGGAGAGCCATATACGCAGTATTTT. This translates into CASSLAGEPYTQYF.

The chain employs TRBV27 and TRBJ2-5, with TRBD2 matching over 8 bases. CDR3 length: 15 residues. Per the germline V gene, CDR1 is MNHEY and CDR2 is SMNVEV (reference sequence). The V segment lost 0 bases and the J segment 2 bases; nucleotides outside the gene matches: 2. CDR3 DNA sequence: TGTGCCAGCAGTTTATCGACGGGAGGGCAAGAGACCCAGTACTTC. It yields the protein CASSLSTGGQETQYF.

This clonotype was picked up a small number of times. The CDR3 bases are TGCGCCAGCAGCTGGGGGGGGGCAGACACTGAAGCTTTCTTT. It codes for CASSWGGADTEAFF. The chain joins TRBV5-1 to TRBJ1-1; D might be TRBD1 (6 bases). The CDR3 covers 14 residues. Deletions cut 3 bases from V and 3 bases from J, with 12 bases between. CDR1 is SGHRS and CDR2 is YFSETQ in the germline V gene.

The rearrangement links TRBV12-3 or TRBV12-4 to TRBJ2-2; 10 nucleotides match TRBD2. This CDR3 is built from 13 residues. Losses at the gene ends were 7 bases for V and 6 bases for J; bases not matched to a gene: 2. The CDR3 loop is CASKREGSGELFF. The CDR3 region has the DNA TGTGCCAGCAAGCGGGAGGGCTCCGGGGAGCTGTTTTTT.

The chain joins TRBV7-2 to TRBJ2-7, with D unclear. Germline-derived CDR1 and CDR2 are SGHTA and FQGNSA. The V and J ends lost 1 base and 4 bases respectively, with 5 bases between them. This CDR3 is built from 12 residues. The CDR3 protein is CASSLVLYEQYF. The CDR3 DNA follows: TGTGCCAGCAGCTTAGTTCTGTACGAGCAGTACTTC.